The sequence of this T cell receptor (beta chain) was determined in a study of cytomegalovirus exposure and HLA in healthy donors. Primers for the PCR totalled 60 Vbeta and 13 Jbeta. Generated by immunoSEQ multiplex PCR, the TCRdb table keeps only in-frame clones and is missing some. The sample has under 200,000 clones; roughly 73% are singletons. The germline V gene has CDR1 SNHLY and CDR2 FYNNEI. J lost 6 bases, V lost 7 bases, and 2 bases had no gene match. This CDR3 spans 14 amino acids. This clonotype was obtained from a woman in her 30s in good health and CMV-seronegative. The rearrangement links TRBV2 to TRBJ2-2, with 13 nucleotides matching TRBD2. Sample: PBMCs. The CDR3 DNA sequence: TGTGCCAGCAAACTAGCGGGGGGGCCCGGGGAGCTGTTTTTT. This codes for CASKLAGGPGELFF.